The T cell receptor beta chain described here comes from a study of cytomegalovirus exposure and HLA in healthy donors. Study-level points and caveats: The investigators catalogued 150 to 200 TCR beta chains as cytomegalovirus-associated. There were several of the most significant clusters that appeared linked to common viral pathogens in a later analysis.

Of note for this clone: Its antigen is currently unknown.

Germline V lookup: CDR1 SQVTM, CDR2 ANQGSEA. V lost 2 bases and J lost 7, with 18 bases in between. The CDR3 consists of 14 residues. PCR employed 60 Vbeta and 13 Jbeta primers. Repertoires were generated with immunoSEQ multiplex PCR, while TCRdb's copy carries only in-frame clones and drops some. The data hold tens of thousands of clones, with approximately 67% observed a single time. This sequence was found in a male donor in good health and CMV-seropositive. The V call is TRBV29-1, the J call TRBJ2-7, with D tentatively TRBD2 (5 bases). Input material: PBMCs. CDR3 region: CSVEFPRASGEQYF. DNA for the CDR3: TGCAGCGTTGAATTTCCCCGGGCCTCGGGGGAGCAGTACTTC.